The 15 T cell receptor beta chains below come from one sample, sequenced in a study of cytomegalovirus exposure and HLA in healthy donors. Primers included in the PCR were 60 Vbeta and 13 Jbeta primers. Produced via immunoSEQ multiplex PCR; TCRdb's table is partial and in-frame only. The table lists 90,000 to 120,000 clones, 65% to 90% of them singletons, with roughly 1.2% in the top ten. Source material: PBMCs. These receptors were obtained from a young woman in good health and CMV-seronegative.

This clone was seen only once. The chain carries TRBV9 and TRBJ2-7, with 10 bases matching TRBD1. V was clipped by 4 bases and J by 3 bases; unmatched bases: 7. Germline V gene sequence: CDR1 SGDLS, CDR2 YYNGEE. CDR3 length: 15 amino acids. The CDR3 is CASSPTWTGGYEQYF. Here the CDR3 DNA reads TGTGCCAGCAGCCCCACCTGGACAGGGGGCTACGAGCAGTACTTC.

The chain is built from TRBV4-3 and TRBJ2-5; D may be TRBD2 (6 bases). CDR3 length: 13 amino acids. The ends were cut back, 1 base at V and 4 bases at J, with 7 bases in the middle. The germline gives CDR1 LGHNA, CDR2 YSLEER. The CDR3 DNA reads TGCGCCAGCAGCCAAGTTAGCGGAGAGACCCAGTACTTC. As protein: CASSQVSGETQYF.

The rearrangement links TRBV19 to TRBJ2-5, with D perhaps matching TRBD1 (6 bases). CDR1 and CDR2 from the germline V gene are LNHDA and SQIVND (reference sequence). Trimming left V 6 bases short and J 7 bases short, with 15 bases between. This CDR3 contains 13 residues. CDR3 loop: CASRGTKSRTQYF. The CDR3 nucleotides are TGTGCCAGTAGGGGGACAAAATCACGGACCCAGTACTTC.

This clone turned up a few times. J is TRBJ1-2 and V is TRBV5-1; D gene uncertain. The CDR3 has 13 residues. CDR1 and CDR2 from the germline V gene are SGHRS and YFSETQ. V was clipped by 2 bases and J by 6 bases, with 11 bases between them. CDR3 region: CASSFEPTDGYTF. CDR3 DNA sequence: TGCGCCAGCAGCTTTGAACCTACGGATGGCTACACCTTC.

This rearrangement joins TRBV4-1 to TRBJ2-1, with 8 bases aligning to TRBD1. CDR1 is MGHRA, CDR2 YSYEKL, per germline. Trimming cost V 2 bases and J 0 bases; bases outside gene matches: 6. The CDR3 covers 17 residues. The CDR3, as DNA: TGCGCCAGCAGCCAAAAGGGACAGGTGAGCTCCTACAATGAGCAGTTCTTC. It translates to CASSQKGQVSSYNEQFF.

The sample holds one count of this clone. This chain uses TRBV28 with TRBJ1-2; no clear D gene. The CDR3 runs 14 residues. V was trimmed by 10 bases and J by 4 bases, leaving 19 bases between them. Per the germline V gene, CDR1 is MDHEN and CDR2 is SYDVKM. The DNA of the CDR3 is TGTGCCATCGGAGGGCAGCAGACTAGCTATGGCTACACCTTC. Protein: CAIGGQQTSYGYTF.

The chain combines TRBV28 with TRBJ2-1; TRBD1 is a possible D gene (6 bases). V shed 11 bases and J shed 7 bases, with 21 bases lying between them. The germline gives CDR1 MDHEN, CDR2 SYDVKM. The CDR3 has 14 residues. CDR3 coding DNA: TGTGCCTGTGTGGGACATACGCCGCGGAATGAGCAGTTCTTC. This sequence encodes CACVGHTPRNEQFF. The whole variable domain, remainder taken from reference TRBV28 and TRBJ2-1, is DVKVTQSSRYLVKRTGEKVFLECVQDMDHENMFWYRQDPGLGLRLIYFSYDVKMKEKGDIPEGYSVSREKKERFSLILESASTNQTSMYLCACVGHTPRNEQFFGPGTRLTVL.

The gene calls are TRBV14 and TRBJ1-2; D might be TRBD1 (6 bases). The germline gives CDR1 SGHDN, CDR2 FVKESK. Trimming stripped 2 bases from V and 4 bases from J, with 8 bases between. The CDR3 runs 13 residues. The CDR3 nucleotides read TGTGCCAGCAGCCAACAGGGGCCCTATGGCTACACCTTC. Its translation: CASSQQGPYGYTF. The full variable domain, rest sourced from reference TRBV14 and TRBJ1-2, is EAGVTQFPSHSVIEKGQTVTLRCDPISGHDNLYWYRRVMGKEIKFLLHFVKESKQDESGMPNNRFLAERTGGTYSTLKVQPAELEDSGVYFCASSQQGPYGYTFGSGTRLTVV.

On this clone itself: As the CDR3 is not closed by the conserved phenylalanine or tryptophan, this likely results from a read error. No DNA is shown, since the ends of the CDR3 on it are uncertain; the CDR3 is the one TCRdb lists. The gene calls are TRBV6-6 and TRBJ2-3; the tabulated D call, TRBD2, remains unverified against the DNA. The CDR3 sequence runs 13 residues, both termini included. The germline V gene encodes CDR1 MNHNY and CDR2 SVGAGI (reference sequence). CDR3 region: CASSYSGTSPPMG.

V usage is TRBV6-4 and J usage is TRBJ2-1, with D perhaps matching TRBD1 (8 bases). The CDR3 spans 16 residues. V lost 3 bases and J lost 4, with 16 bases in between. Germline CDR1 and CDR2: MRHNA and SNTAGT. The CDR3 bases are TGTGCCAGCAGTGATACCACAGGGGGGGAGTACAATGAGCAGTTCTTC. It is translated as CASSDTTGGEYNEQFF.

This rearrangement joins TRBV9 to TRBJ2-4, with 8 bases fitting TRBD2. The CDR3 totals 15 residues. The trim removed 2 bases at V and 0 bases at J, leaving 1 base unmatched. Germline V lookup: CDR1 SGDLS, CDR2 YYNGEE. The CDR3 nucleotides are TGTGCCAGCAGCGTCGGGGGGGTAGCCAAAAACATTCAGTACTTC. Its translation is CASSVGGVAKNIQYF.

This chain uses TRBV6-5 with TRBJ2-3; perhaps TRBD2 as D (5 bases). V gave up 0 bases and J gave up 2 bases, with 12 bases separating them. The CDR3 length is 16 residues. Germline loops: CDR1 MNHEY, CDR2 SVGAGI. The CDR3 nucleotides are TGTGCCAGCAGTTACTCGATTAGCGTCGCCACAGATACGCAGTATTTT. The encoded protein is CASSYSISVATDTQYF.

The rearrangement joins TRBV30 to TRBJ2-5, with 7 bases lining up with TRBD2. The J call may be faulty, since TRBJ2-7 better matches the DNA end. The germline V gene has CDR1 GTSNPN and CDR2 SVGIG (reference sequence). This CDR3 spans 13 amino acids. The DNA of the CDR3 is TGTGCCTGGAGTGTGTGGGGGGGGTACGAGCAGTACTTC. Encoded protein: CAWSVWGGYEQYF.

This chain joins TRBV5-1 and TRBJ1-1; D gene uncertain. V lost 0 bases, J lost 2 bases, and 5 bases lay in between. This CDR3 region has 13 residues. CDR1 SGHRS and CDR2 YFSETQ come from the germline V gene. This chain's CDR3 is CASSLASNTEAFF. The CDR3 nucleotides read TGCGCCAGCAGCTTGGCGTCTAACACTGAAGCTTTCTTT.

The chain recombines TRBV5-4 with TRBJ2-1; 8 nucleotides match TRBD2. The CDR3 length is 16 residues. Germline-derived CDR1 and CDR2 are SGHNT and YYREEE (reference sequence). V was clipped by 0 bases and J by 8 bases; unmatched bases: 10. CDR3 residues: CASSLEPAGVLYEQFF. The CDR3, as DNA: TGTGCCAGCAGCTTGGAACCAGCGGGGGTCTTGTATGAGCAGTTCTTC.